The T cell receptor beta chain described here comes from a study of identical twins. Germline values: CDR1 MNHEY, CDR2 SMNVEV (reference sequence). The CDR3 spans 19 residues. Unmatched junction bases numbered 17, after V lost 2 bases and J lost 7 bases. TCRdb reanalysed the 5' RACE reads using MiXCR and keeps one entry per CDR3 protein. The table has approximately 500,000 distinct CDR3 sequences, over 12% seen once. This clonotype was observed a few times. These data were also filed under a second study, of yellow fever vaccine responses in identical twins.

The sequence was obtained from a woman under 30 in good health. The V call is TRBV27, the J call TRBJ2-1, with TRBD2 matching over 10 bases. Sequenced input: CD4+ T cells sorted from blood. CDR3 nucleotides: TGTGCCAGCAGTTTACGACAGGGGTCCCTAGCGGGAGTTAGTAATGAGCAGTTCTTC. It is translated as CASSLRQGSLAGVSNEQFF.